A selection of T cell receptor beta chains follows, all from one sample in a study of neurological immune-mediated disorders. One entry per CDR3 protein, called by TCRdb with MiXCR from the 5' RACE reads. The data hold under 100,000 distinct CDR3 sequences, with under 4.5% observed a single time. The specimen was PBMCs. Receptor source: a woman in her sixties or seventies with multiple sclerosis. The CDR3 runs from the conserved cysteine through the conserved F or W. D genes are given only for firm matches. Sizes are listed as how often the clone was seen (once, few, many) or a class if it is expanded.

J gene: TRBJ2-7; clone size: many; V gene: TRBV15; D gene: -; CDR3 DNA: TGTGCCACCAGCAGAGAGGGCCAGCTCTACGAGCAGTACTTC; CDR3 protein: CATSREGQLYEQYF
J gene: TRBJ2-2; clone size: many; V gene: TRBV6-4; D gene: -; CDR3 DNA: TGTGCCAGCAGCCCAATGGGGTTGGACACCGGGGAGCTGTTTTTT; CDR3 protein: CASSPMGLDTGELFF
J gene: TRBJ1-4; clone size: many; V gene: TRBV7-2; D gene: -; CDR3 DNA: TGTGCCAGCAGCTTAGCCCCTACAGGGAATGAAAAACTGTTTTTT; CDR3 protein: CASSLAPTGNEKLFF
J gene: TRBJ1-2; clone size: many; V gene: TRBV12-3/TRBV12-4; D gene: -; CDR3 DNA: TGTGCCAGCAGTTTCCGGGCTGGCTACACCTTC; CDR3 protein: CASSFRAGYTF
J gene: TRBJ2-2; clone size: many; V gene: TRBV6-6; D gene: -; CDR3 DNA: TGTGCCAGCAGTGTGCTCACCGGGGAGCTGTTTTTT; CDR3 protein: CASSVLTGELFF
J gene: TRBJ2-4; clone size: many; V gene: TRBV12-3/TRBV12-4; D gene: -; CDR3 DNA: TGTGCCAGCAGTCCACGGGGCGGCAAAAACATTCAGTACTTC; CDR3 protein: CASSPRGGKNIQYF
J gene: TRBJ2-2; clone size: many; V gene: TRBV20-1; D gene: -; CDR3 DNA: TGCAGTGCTAGAACGACTAGTACCAACACCGGGGAGCTGTTTTTT; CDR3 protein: CSARTTSTNTGELFF
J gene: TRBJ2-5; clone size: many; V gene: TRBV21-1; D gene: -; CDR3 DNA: TGTGCCAGCAGCGGACCCGAGGGGACAGGGGCCAAAGAGACCCAGTACTTC; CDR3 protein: CASSGPEGTGAKETQYF
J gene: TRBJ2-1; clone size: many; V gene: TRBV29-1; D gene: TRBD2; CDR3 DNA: TGCAGCGTACGGACTAGCGGGGCCTACAATGAGCAGTTCTTC; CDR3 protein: CSVRTSGAYNEQFF
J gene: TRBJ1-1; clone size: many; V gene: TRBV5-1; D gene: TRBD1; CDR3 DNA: TGCGCCAGCAGTTCCGACAGGGGAGGTTCAGGGACTGAAGCTTTCTTT; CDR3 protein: CASSSDRGGSGTEAFF
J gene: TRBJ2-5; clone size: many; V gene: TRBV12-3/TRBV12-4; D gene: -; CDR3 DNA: TGTGCCAGCAGTCCAGGGGGGCAAGAGACCCAGTACTTC; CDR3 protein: CASSPGGQETQYF
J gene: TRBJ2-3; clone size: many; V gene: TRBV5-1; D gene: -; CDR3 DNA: TGCGCCAGCAGCTTGGTCGACAGTGGGTCAGATACGCAGTATTTT; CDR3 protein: CASSLVDSGSDTQYF
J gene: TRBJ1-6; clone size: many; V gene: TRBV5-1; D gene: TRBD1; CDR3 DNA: TGCGCCAGCAGCTTGGATGGACAGGGGGGGAATTCACCCCTCCACTTT; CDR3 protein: CASSLDGQGGNSPLHF
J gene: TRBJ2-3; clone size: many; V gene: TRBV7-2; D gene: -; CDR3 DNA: TGTGCCAGCAGCCAAAGCACAGATACGCAGTATTTT; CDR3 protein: CASSQSTDTQYF
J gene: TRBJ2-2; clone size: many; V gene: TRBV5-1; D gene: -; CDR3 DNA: TGCGCCAGCAGCTTGGAGCCCGTCGGCACGAACACCGGGGAGCTGTTTTTT; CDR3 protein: CASSLEPVGTNTGELFF
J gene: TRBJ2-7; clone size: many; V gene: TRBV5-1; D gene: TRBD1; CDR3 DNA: TGCGCCAGCAGCCGTGGGACAGTCTACGAGCAGTACTTC; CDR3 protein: CASSRGTVYEQYF
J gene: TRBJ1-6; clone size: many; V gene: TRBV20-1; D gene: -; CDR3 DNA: TGCAGTGCTCTCGTGGCAGGCCAGCTTGGCTCACCCCTCCACTTT; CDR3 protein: CSALVAGQLGSPLHF
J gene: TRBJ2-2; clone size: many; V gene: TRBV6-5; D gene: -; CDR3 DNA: TGTGCCAGCAGTTACAGCGCCTCGAACACCGGGGAGCTGTTTTTT; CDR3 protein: CASSYSASNTGELFF
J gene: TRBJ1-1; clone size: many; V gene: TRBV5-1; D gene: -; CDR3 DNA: TGCGCCAGCAGCTTGGCCTTAGGGTCTGGCACTGAAGCTTTCTTT; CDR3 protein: CASSLALGSGTEAFF
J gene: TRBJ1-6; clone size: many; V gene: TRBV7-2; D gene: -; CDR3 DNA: TGTGCCAGCTCCGGCGGGAGGAGGTCCCCTACAGGGTCCTATAATTCACCCCTCCACTTT; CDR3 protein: CASSGGRRSPTGSYNSPLHF
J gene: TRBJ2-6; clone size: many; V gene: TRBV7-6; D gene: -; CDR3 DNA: TGTGCCAGCAGCTCCGGGGGCTCTGGGGCCAACGTCCTGACTTTC; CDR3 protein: CASSSGGSGANVLTF